The 9 T cell receptor beta chains below come from one sample, sequenced in a study of cytomegalovirus exposure and HLA in healthy donors. Primers for the PCR totalled 60 Vbeta and 13 Jbeta. Assay: immunoSEQ multiplex PCR; the TCRdb copy retains only in-frame clones and omits some. The table records roughly 120,000 clones, 65% to 85% of them present only once. Source material: PBMCs. Receptors were obtained from a man between 45 and 60 years old in good health and CMV-seronegative.

The chain carries TRBV7-6 and TRBJ2-3; tentative D call: TRBD2 (5 bases). CDR1 and CDR2 (germline): SGHVS, FNYEAQ. V gave up 5 bases and J gave up 6 bases, with 21 bases separating them. This CDR3 spans 16 amino acids. The CDR3 nucleotides are TGTGCCAGCAGCCTCCGAGGAGGCCATCCGACGGATACGCAGTATTTT. Its translation: CASSLRGGHPTDTQYF.

The chain recombines TRBV28 with TRBJ1-2; possibly TRBD1 for D (6 bases). The length of the CDR3 is 12 residues. Germline V gene sequence: CDR1 MDHEN, CDR2 SYDVKM. The ends were cut back, 5 bases at V and 8 bases at J, with 12 bases in the middle. The CDR3 coding sequence is TGTGCCAGCAGTACAGGGCCGTTGGGCTACACCTTC. Amino acid sequence: CASSTGPLGYTF.

V usage is TRBV4-2 and J usage is TRBJ2-2; TRBD1 is a possible D gene (5 bases). V was pared by 4 bases and J by 0 bases, with 9 bases between. The CDR3 spans 15 residues. The germline gives CDR1 LGHNA, CDR2 YNFKEQ. The CDR3: CASSRPDTNTGELFF. Here the CDR3 DNA reads TGTGCCAGCAGCCGACCGGACACGAACACCGGGGAGCTGTTTTTT.

The V and J genes are TRBV25-1 and TRBJ1-6; D uncertain. Trimming pared 4 bases from V and 10 bases from J, leaving 8 bases between. This CDR3 is built from 12 residues. CDR1 and CDR2 (germline): MGHDK, SYGVNS. CDR3 sequence: CASSGGESPLHF. As DNA, the CDR3 is TGTGCCAGCAGTGGCGGGGAGTCACCCCTCCACTTT.

The chain is built from TRBV28 and TRBJ2-2; 10 nucleotides align to TRBD2. J was trimmed by 5 bases and V by 6 bases; bases with no gene match: 9. This CDR3 region has 16 residues. Looked up from germline, CDR1 is MDHEN and CDR2 is SYDVKM. The CDR3 region has the DNA TGTGCCAGCAGCGCGCCTAGCGGGAGTAGTACCGGGGAGCTGTTTTTT. Protein: CASSAPSGSSTGELFF.

J is TRBJ1-2 and V is TRBV4-3; the match to TRBD1 covers 7 bases. The germline V gene encodes CDR1 LGHNA and CDR2 YSLEER. J lost 7 bases, V lost 6 bases, and 11 bases had no gene match. This CDR3 comprises 14 residues. The CDR3 nucleotides are TGCGCCAGCAGTAAGAGGGGGCGCTTGAGTGGCTACACCTTC. Its protein product is CASSKRGRLSGYTF.

The V call is TRBV11-2, the J call TRBJ2-2; D is unresolved. This CDR3 has 15 residues. Trimming removed 4 bases from V and 1 base from J, with 10 bases in between. The germline V gene has CDR1 SGHAT and CDR2 FQNNGV. CDR3 bases: TGTGCCAGCAGCTCAAACCGACAGAACACCGGGGAGCTGTTTTTT. Its protein product is CASSSNRQNTGELFF.

The chain recombines TRBV6-6 with TRBJ2-5, with D perhaps TRBD2 (6 bases). Near its end, the DNA agrees better with TRBJ2-7, so the J call may be wrong. The CDR3 totals 14 residues. Germline loops: CDR1 MNHNY, CDR2 SVGAGI (reference sequence). The CDR3: CASSTTERDSEQYF. The CDR3, as DNA: TGTGCCAGCAGCACGACAGAAAGGGACTCCGAGCAGTACTTC.

This clone was picked up a small number of times. The J gene is TRBJ2-3, the V gene TRBV2; D possibly corresponds to TRBD1 (6 bases). The germline V gene has CDR1 SNHLY and CDR2 FYNNEI. CDR3 length: 14 amino acids. V lost 4 bases, J lost 5 bases, and 13 bases lay in between. The CDR3 loop reads CASSGYREVDTQYF. The DNA of the CDR3 is TGTGCCAGCAGTGGGTACAGGGAAGTAGATACGCAGTATTTT.